The 9 T cell receptor beta chains below come from one sample, sequenced in a study of T cell clusters in autoimmune cytopenias. Each sample's input was roughly 270 ng genomic DNA, approximately 37,500 genome equivalents. TRB was amplified by touch-down multiplex PCR, primer pools A and B combined. TCRdb reanalyzed the multiplex PCR reads and collapses them to one entry per CDR3 protein, without DNA. The listing records a few thousand distinct CDR3 sequences. This sample also appeared in a second study, on T cell repertoires in aging, cancer and after chemotherapy.

The sequencing sample was made of peripheral blood. These receptors originate from a human donor in good health.

This chain uses TRBV12-3 or TRBV12-4 with TRBJ2-5. The CDR3 totals 13 residues. The CDR3 region is CASSFGYQETQYF.

The chain recombines TRBV6-2 or TRBV6-3 with TRBJ2-7. The CDR3 is 11 residues long. CDR1 and CDR2 from the germline V gene are MNHEY and SVGEGT. CDR3 amino acids: CASITTYEQYF.

The V call is TRBV7-2, the J call TRBJ2-5. CDR3 length: 12 amino acids. Germline V gene data show CDR1 as SGHTA and CDR2 as FQGNSA. CDR3 sequence reads: CASSLIQETQYF.

This rearrangement joins TRBV5-1 to TRBJ2-2; TCRdb proposes TRBD1, but this gene call is untestable without DNA. Germline loops: CDR1 SGHRS, CDR2 YFSETQ. This CDR3 comprises 15 residues. The CDR3 is CASSPGQGSIGELFF.

The rearrangement uses TRBV5-6 and TRBJ2-3. The CDR3 has 13 residues. In germline, CDR1 is SGHDT, CDR2 YYEEEE. This chain's CDR3 is CASSLKGTDTQYF.

By frequency, this clonotype is medium-sized. The V call is TRBV6-2 or TRBV6-3, the J call TRBJ2-2. This CDR3 comprises 16 residues. Germline CDR1 reads MNHEY; CDR2 reads SVGEGT. The CDR3 loop is CASTGSGSPNTGELFF.

This chain joins TRBV7-9 and TRBJ1-1; with no DNA, the TCRdb D assignment of TRBD1 cannot be verified. Germline CDR1 reads SEHNR; CDR2 reads FQNEAQ (reference sequence). The CDR3 totals 14 residues. The CDR3: CASSVDGKNTEAFF.

The chain uses TRBV4-3 and TRBJ2-6; TCRdb's D call, TRBD2, is unchecked because there is no DNA. CDR1 is LGHNA and CDR2 is YSLEER in the germline V gene. The CDR3 spans 19 residues. The CDR3 is CASSQVFRAYYSGANVLTF.

The chain is built from TRBV30 and TRBJ1-1; the TCRdb D gene call, TRBD1, has no DNA to confirm it. The length of the CDR3 is 14 residues. Germline V gene data show CDR1 as GTSNPN and CDR2 as SVGIG (reference sequence). The chain's CDR3 is CAYENRAVNTEAFF.